The 30 T cell receptor beta chains presented below share a single source sample, sequenced in a study of cytomegalovirus exposure and HLA in healthy donors. PCR amplification relied on 60 Vbeta primers (plus 13 Jbeta primers). Using immunoSEQ multiplex PCR, the repertoire was profiled, and TCRdb retains in-frame clones only, with some absent. This sample yields 150,000 to 200,000 clones, of which approximately 80% are seen a single time; roughly 9.3% belongs to the top ten. The sequencing input was PBMCs. Every receptor here comes from a man aged 18 to 30 in good health and CMV-seropositive.

The chain uses TRBV28 and TRBJ2-7; perhaps TRBD2 as D (6 bases). Germline loops: CDR1 MDHEN, CDR2 SYDVKM. The V end was cut by 2 bases, the J end by 4 bases, with 9 bases between. The CDR3 has 13 residues. The CDR3 bases are TGTGCCAGCAGTTTAAGACTAGTTTACGAGCAGTACTTC. Amino acids: CASSLRLVYEQYF.

This sequence joins TRBV14 and TRBJ2-7; D gene ambiguous. V shed 3 bases and J shed 4 bases, with 7 bases lying between them. The length of the CDR3 is 12 residues. CDR1 and CDR2 (germline): SGHDN, FVKESK. CDR3 residues: CASSHVRYEQYF. Here the CDR3 DNA reads TGTGCCAGCAGCCATGTACGGTACGAGCAGTACTTC.

This rearrangement joins TRBV6-4 to TRBJ1-3; D is uncertain. V shed 6 bases and J shed 0 bases, with 15 bases lying between them. The germline V gene encodes CDR1 MRHNA and CDR2 SNTAGT. The CDR3 is 16 residues long. CDR3 sequence: CASSESPGLSGNTIYF. The CDR3 DNA follows: TGTGCCAGCAGCGAAAGCCCGGGTCTCTCTGGAAACACCATATATTTT.

V is TRBV15 and J is TRBJ2-3, with D perhaps matching TRBD2 (7 bases). From germline, CDR1 is LNHNV and CDR2 YYDKDF (reference sequence). This CDR3 comprises 15 residues. With 8 bases removed from V and 4 bases from J, the gap between germline ends came to 19 bases. The DNA of the CDR3 is TGTGCCACCTTCGGAGGGGGGGGCGTTGCAGATACGCAGTATTTT. Amino acid sequence: CATFGGGGVADTQYF.

V is TRBV5-6 and J is TRBJ2-3; D is unclear. The CDR3 loop spans 12 amino acids. Trimming took off 5 bases at V and 2 bases at J, with 6 bases between the two ends. Per germline, CDR1 SGHDT and CDR2 YYEEEE. The DNA of the CDR3 is TGTGCCAGCAGTTTCTCCACAGATACGCAGTATTTT. Translation: CASSFSTDTQYF.

V is TRBV29-1 and J is TRBJ2-3; no firm D call. The CDR3 runs 11 residues. The germline V and J ends were trimmed by 3 bases and 2 bases, with 3 bases remaining between them. The germline gives CDR1 SQVTM, CDR2 ANQGSEA. CDR3 DNA: TGCAGCGTTGACTTCACAGATACGCAGTATTTT. Translated: CSVDFTDTQYF.

The chain employs TRBV5-3 and TRBJ1-1, with TRBD1 identical over 8 bases. TRBV5-3 is designated an ORF whose function remains uncertain. The trim removed 3 bases at V and 3 bases at J, leaving 7 bases unmatched. The length of the CDR3 is 15 residues. CDR3 amino acids: CARSSGYRGYTEAFF. The CDR3 DNA is TGTGCCAGAAGCTCAGGATACAGGGGGTACACTGAAGCTTTCTTT.

This clone showed up just a few times. The V call is TRBV7-3, the J call TRBJ2-1; unclear D gene. The V gene lost 1 base and the J gene lost 6 bases, with 10 bases spanning the gap. Per germline, CDR1 SGHTA and CDR2 FQGTGA. CDR3 length equals 14 residues. The CDR3 DNA reads as TGTGCCAGCAGCTTAATGGCAGTCCCCAATGAGCAGTTCTTC. This translates into CASSLMAVPNEQFF.

Of note for this clone: Relative to the germline gene, one junction end is altered; a read error may explain this. V usage is TRBV15 and J usage is TRBJ1-1, with D perhaps matching TRBD1 (6 bases). This CDR3 contains 16 residues. The germline gives CDR1 LNHNV, CDR2 YYDKDF (reference sequence). The CDR3 here is CATSRDRPGGGTEVFF. In DNA, the CDR3 is TGTGCCACCAGCAGAGATCGTCCCGGGGGGGGCACTGAAGTTTTCTTT.

This chain uses TRBV6-4 with TRBJ2-7, with D possibly TRBD2 on 5 matching bases. Germline V gives CDR1 MRHNA, CDR2 SNTAGT. V lost 9 bases and J 4 bases, leaving 22 bases between the germline ends. This CDR3 is built from 15 residues. The CDR3 DNA sequence: TGTGCCAGTAGAATAAGTCCACCCGGGGAGTACGAGCAGTACTTC. Its translation: CASRISPPGEYEQYF.

Only one count was recorded for this clone. This chain uses TRBV15 with TRBJ1-2, with 9 positions matching TRBD1. CDR1 is LNHNV, CDR2 YYDKDF, per germline (reference sequence). Trimming took 3 bases from V and 6 from J; bases not matched to a gene: 11. CDR3 length: 16 amino acids. The CDR3 bases are TGTGCCACCAGCAGCACAGGGGGCGCAGGGAAAAATGGCTACACCTTC. This codes for CATSSTGGAGKNGYTF.

The V gene is TRBV5-8, the J gene TRBJ1-1; 7 bases agree with TRBD1. After removal of 5 bases from V and 5 bases from J, the junction contained 6 bases not matched to a gene. The CDR3 is made up of 13 amino acids. Germline lookup yields CDR1 SGHTS and CDR2 YDEGEE. CDR3 amino acids: CASSFDRATEAFF. Here the CDR3 DNA reads TGTGCCAGCAGTTTTGACAGGGCTACTGAAGCTTTCTTT.

Notes on this clone: The same CDR3 arises from other DNA sequences in this sample as well. This chain uses TRBV27 with TRBJ2-1; 7 bases are a match to TRBD2. Per germline, CDR1 MNHEY and CDR2 SMNVEV (reference sequence). The CDR3 loop spans 14 amino acids. With V trimmed by 2 bases and J by 3 bases, 1 base remained unmatched. CDR3 nucleotide sequence: TGTGCCAGCAGTTTAGGCGGGAGCTACAATGAGCAGTTCTTC. It is translated as CASSLGGSYNEQFF.

The CDR3 nucleotides read TGTGCCAGCAGCGACCCAGGGGGTTTGAACACTGAAGCTTTCTTT. It specifies CASSDPGGLNTEAFF. V usage is TRBV6-1 and J usage is TRBJ1-1; 7 bases match TRBD1. The length of the CDR3 is 15 residues. The germline V gene encodes CDR1 MNHNS and CDR2 SASEGT. J gave up 0 bases and V 6 bases, and 7 bases lay outside the gene matches.

This chain joins TRBV7-2 and TRBJ2-7, with TRBD2 identical over 7 bases. V shed 1 base and J 3 bases; nucleotides not matched to a gene: 6. CDR3 size: 15 residues. CDR1 is SGHTA, CDR2 FQGNSA, per germline. DNA of the CDR3: TGTGCCAGCAGCTTAGGCGGGGGTATGTTCTACGAGCAGTACTTC. As protein: CASSLGGGMFYEQYF.

This clone occurred a few times. V gene TRBV7-9 combines with J gene TRBJ2-7; 7 nucleotides line up with TRBD1. Trimming cost V 5 bases and J 5 bases; bases outside gene matches: 12. The germline V gene has CDR1 SEHNR and CDR2 FQNEAQ (reference sequence). The CDR3 sequence is 15 residues long. The CDR3 loop reads CASSPSRTGINEQYF. In DNA, the CDR3 is TGTGCCAGCAGCCCTTCCCGGACAGGTATCAACGAGCAGTACTTC.

The rearrangement uses TRBV15 and TRBJ2-5; maybe TRBD1 (5 bases). The V gene lost 4 bases and the J gene lost 4 bases, with 16 bases spanning the gap. Germline V gives CDR1 LNHNV, CDR2 YYDKDF (reference sequence). The CDR3 has 15 residues. CDR3 in amino acids: CATSMAGISGETQYF. DNA of the CDR3: TGTGCCACCAGCATGGCAGGGATTTCGGGAGAGACCCAGTACTTC.

Only a few counts were recorded for this clone. The gene calls are TRBV14 and TRBJ1-1, with TRBD1 identical over 9 bases. V lost 0 bases, J lost 14 bases, and 7 bases stayed unmatched. The V gene's germline CDR1 is SGHDN and CDR2 FVKESK. The CDR3 covers 13 residues. The CDR3 nucleotides read TGTGCCAGCAGCCAAGATTGGGACAGGGAATACTTCTTT. As protein: CASSQDWDREYFF.

The chain has TRBV7-8 and TRBJ2-7; 7 bases fit TRBD2. Per germline, CDR1 SGHVS and CDR2 FQNEAQ. Trimming took 1 base from V and 5 from J; bases not matched to a gene: 8. The CDR3 has 15 amino acids. The DNA for the CDR3 is TGTGCCAGCAGCTTAGATCGCGGGAGCTACGACGAGCAGTACTTC. This gives the protein CASSLDRGSYDEQYF.

This clone was counted between two and nine times. The junction does not match germline at one end; this may be a read error. The chain carries TRBV7-2 and TRBJ1-1; D gene uncertain. Germline V CDR1 and CDR2: SGHTA, FQGNSA. The CDR3 spans 11 residues. In DNA form, the CDR3 reads TGTGCCAGCAGCTTAGCGCTACTTTTGGTCTTT. Protein product: CASSLALLLVF.

V and J are TRBV6-5 and TRBJ1-4; 9 bases are shared with TRBD1. CDR3 length equals 14 residues. Germline CDR1 and CDR2: MNHEY and SVGAGI. The V and J ends lost 6 bases and 9 bases, in that order; junction bases with no gene match: 8. CDR3 sequence reads: CASSKGQGPQKLFF. In DNA, the CDR3 is TGTGCCAGCAGCAAAGGACAGGGGCCCCAAAAACTGTTTTTT.

The rearrangement links TRBV4-1 to TRBJ2-4; 10 nucleotides agree with TRBD2. This CDR3 is built from 14 residues. CDR1 and CDR2 (germline): MGHRA, YSYEKL. With 1 base clipped from V and 9 bases from J, the junction kept 3 bases outside the gene matches. The CDR3 spells CASSQAAGGGIQYF. CDR3 nucleotide sequence: TGCGCCAGCAGCCAAGCAGCGGGAGGGGGCATTCAGTACTTC.

This clone was picked up one time. The rearrangement uses TRBV7-8 and TRBJ1-5, with TRBD1 identical over 7 bases. The ends lost 5 bases at V and 2 bases at J; junction bases unmatched: 6. CDR3 size: 15 residues. The V gene's germline CDR1 is SGHVS and CDR2 FQNEAQ. The CDR3 protein is CASSTRQGRNQPQHF. The CDR3 nucleotides read TGTGCCAGCAGCACGAGACAGGGTCGCAATCAGCCCCAGCATTTT. Variable domain in full (rest from reference TRBV7-8 and TRBJ1-5): GAGVSQSPRYKVAKRGQDVALRCDPISGHVSLFWYQQALGQGPEFLTYFQNEAQLDKSGLPSDRFFAERPEGSVSTLKIQRTQQEDSAVYLCASSTRQGRNQPQHFGDGTRLSIL.

J is TRBJ1-4 and V is TRBV30; TRBD1 aligns across 7 bases. CDR1 is GTSNPN and CDR2 is SVGIG in the germline V gene (reference sequence). CDR3 size: 18 residues. V dropped 2 bases and J dropped 7; count of bases not matched to a gene: 19. CDR3 sequence reads: CAWSPTGTAKLSGEKLFF. In nucleotides, the CDR3 is TGTGCCTGGAGTCCCACCGGGACAGCCAAGTTATCGGGTGAAAAACTGTTTTTT.

The V and J genes are TRBV5-6 and TRBJ1-4; 9 bases are shared with TRBD1. The CDR3 spans 13 residues. Germline V gene data show CDR1 as SGHDT and CDR2 as YYEEEE. With V trimmed by 4 bases and J by 8 bases, 3 bases remained unmatched. The CDR3 reads CASSRGTGEKLFF. CDR3 coding DNA: TGTGCCAGCAGCCGCGGGACAGGGGAAAAACTGTTTTTT.

The chain couples TRBV6-1 to TRBJ1-4, with D uncertain. The germline V gene encodes CDR1 MNHNS and CDR2 SASEGT. Trimming removed 5 bases from V and 8 bases from J, with 15 bases in between. This CDR3 is 14 amino acids long. The DNA for the CDR3 is TGTGCCAGCAGTCTAGGAGGTTCTATAGAAAAACTGTTTTTT. Amino acids: CASSLGGSIEKLFF.

CDR3 sequence (DNA): TGTGCCAGCAGGACCGACATGGGGCTTGAAGCTTTCTTT. Residues: CASRTDMGLEAFF. V usage is TRBV6-5 and J usage is TRBJ1-1; maybe TRBD1 (5 bases). V dropped 6 bases and J dropped 7 bases, with 15 bases sitting between them. CDR3 length: 13 amino acids. CDR1 is MNHEY and CDR2 is SVGAGI in the germline V gene.

The J gene is TRBJ2-1, the V gene TRBV6-5; 11 positions match TRBD2. CDR1 and CDR2 from the germline V gene are MNHEY and SVGAGI. The CDR3 runs to 15 residues. V lost 6 bases and J lost 7; bases outside the gene matches: 8. As DNA, the CDR3 is TGTGCCAGCAGAACGGGACTAGCGGCCGCTAATGAGCAGTTCTTC. Its protein is CASRTGLAAANEQFF.

The chain has TRBV11-2 and TRBJ1-1, with a weak D call TRBD1 (6 bases). The germline V and J ends were trimmed by 5 bases and 5 bases, with 12 bases remaining between them. Germline CDR1 is SGHAT and CDR2 is FQNNGV. CDR3 length: 13 amino acids. The CDR3 DNA reads TGTGCCAGCAGCCAGGGGCCAGGGACTGAAGCTTTCTTT. Protein sequence: CASSQGPGTEAFF. Based on the CDR3 plus reference TRBV11-2 and TRBJ1-1, the full variable domain is EAGVAQSPRYKIIEKRQSVAFWCNPISGHATLYWYQQILGQGPKLLIQFQNNGVVDDSQLPKDRFSAERLKGVDSTLKIQPAKLEDSAVYLCASSQGPGTEAFFGQGTRLTVV.

V is TRBV4-3 and J is TRBJ1-3; no clear D gene. Germline CDR1 reads LGHNA; CDR2 reads YSLEER. The CDR3 totals 15 residues. The V and J ends lost 0 bases and 6 bases respectively, with 12 bases between them. The CDR3 spells CASSQDSGYENTIYF. CDR3 nucleotides: TGCGCCAGCAGCCAAGACTCGGGATACGAAAACACCATATATTTT.